These 3 T cell receptor beta chains originate from one sample sequenced in a study of human T cells and chemical hapten exposure. Time point defined: patch test 1, 2 weeks after DPC sensitization. Documented treatment: therapeutic diphenylcyclopropenone sensitization with weekly scalp DPC. TCRdb independently ran MiXCR on the RACE reads; one entry per CDR3 protein. The sample shows roughly 120,000 distinct CDR3 sequences, about an eighth of them seen only once. Sequencing used whole blood, obtained in connection with sensitization to the hapten diphenylcyclopropenone (DPC). Every receptor here comes from a woman aged 50 to 65 with alopecia areata. Some clones in this sample may be carry-over from other donors' samples.

This clonotype was observed a handful of times. The J gene is TRBJ2-5, the V gene TRBV11-3; no definite D call. The germline V gene encodes CDR1 SGHNT and CDR2 YENEEA. The CDR3 sequence is 14 residues long. The V end lost 5 bases, the J end lost 1 base, and 11 bases lay between the germline ends. This CDR3 is CASSRDDSQETQYF. CDR3 nucleotides: TGTGCCAGCAGCCGAGACGACTCCCAAGAGACCCAGTACTTC. Full variable domain (outside the CDR3, taken from reference TRBV11-3 and TRBJ2-5): EAGVVQSPRYKIIEKKQPVAFWCNPISGHNTLYWYLQNLGQGPELLIRYENEEAVDDSQLPKDRFSAERLKGVDSTLKIQPAELGDSAVYLCASSRDDSQETQYFGPGTRLLVL.

Only one count was recorded for this clonotype. Just one base apart from a much larger clone, this may be a read error. J is TRBJ2-2 and V is TRBV19; D is perhaps TRBD1 (5 bases). CDR3 length equals 14 residues. The V gene lost 7 bases and the J gene lost 4 bases, with 13 bases spanning the gap. Germline CDR1 reads LNHDA; CDR2 reads SQIVND (reference sequence). The CDR3 nucleotides are TGTGCCAGTACCACCAGGGCGAGCACCGGGGAGCTGTTTTTT. It specifies CASTTRASTGELFF.

This clonotype was observed at least ten times. The rearrangement joins TRBV7-2 to TRBJ2-7, with D tentatively TRBD1 (6 bases). Germline values: CDR1 SGHTA, CDR2 FQGNSA. The V end lost 5 bases, the J end lost 6 bases, and 20 bases lay between the germline ends. This CDR3 is built from 15 residues. The CDR3 nucleotides read TGTGCCAGCAGCCCGCAACCACAGGGACAAGGCGAGCAGTACTTC. As protein: CASSPQPQGQGEQYF.